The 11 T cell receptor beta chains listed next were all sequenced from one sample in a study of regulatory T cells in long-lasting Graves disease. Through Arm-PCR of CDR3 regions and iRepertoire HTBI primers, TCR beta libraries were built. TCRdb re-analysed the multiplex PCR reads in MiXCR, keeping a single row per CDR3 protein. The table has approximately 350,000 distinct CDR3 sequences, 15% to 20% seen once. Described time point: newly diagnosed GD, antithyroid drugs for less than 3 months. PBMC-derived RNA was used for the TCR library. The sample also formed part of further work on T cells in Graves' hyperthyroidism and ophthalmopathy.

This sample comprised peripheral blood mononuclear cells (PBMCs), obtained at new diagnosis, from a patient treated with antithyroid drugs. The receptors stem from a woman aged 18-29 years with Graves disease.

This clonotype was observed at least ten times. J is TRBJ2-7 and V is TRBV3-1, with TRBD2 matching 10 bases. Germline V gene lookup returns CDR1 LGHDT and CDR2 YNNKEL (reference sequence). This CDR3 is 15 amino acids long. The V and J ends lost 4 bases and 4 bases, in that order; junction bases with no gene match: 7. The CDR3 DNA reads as TGTGCCAGCAGCCCTAGCGGGAGTACCGTTTACGAGCAGTACTTC. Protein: CASSPSGSTVYEQYF.

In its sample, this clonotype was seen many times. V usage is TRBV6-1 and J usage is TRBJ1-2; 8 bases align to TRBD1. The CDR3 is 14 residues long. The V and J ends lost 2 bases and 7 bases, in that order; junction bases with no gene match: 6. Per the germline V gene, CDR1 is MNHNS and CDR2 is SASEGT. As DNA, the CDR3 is TGTGCCAGCAGTGAAACAGGGGGACGGAGTGGCTACACCTTC. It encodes CASSETGGRSGYTF.

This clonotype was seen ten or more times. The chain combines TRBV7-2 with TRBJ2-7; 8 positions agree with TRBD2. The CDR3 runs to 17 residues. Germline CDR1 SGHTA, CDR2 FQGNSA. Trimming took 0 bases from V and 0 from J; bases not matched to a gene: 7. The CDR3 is CASSLALASGFSYEQYF. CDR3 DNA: TGTGCCAGCAGCTTAGCGCTGGCTAGCGGGTTCTCCTACGAGCAGTACTTC.

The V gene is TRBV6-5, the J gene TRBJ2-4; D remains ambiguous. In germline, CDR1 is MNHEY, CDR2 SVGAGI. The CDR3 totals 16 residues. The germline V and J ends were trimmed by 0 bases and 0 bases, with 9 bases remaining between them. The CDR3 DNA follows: TGTGCCAGCAGTTACTCTAGGGTCCTAGCCAAAAACATTCAGTACTTC. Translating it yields CASSYSRVLAKNIQYF.

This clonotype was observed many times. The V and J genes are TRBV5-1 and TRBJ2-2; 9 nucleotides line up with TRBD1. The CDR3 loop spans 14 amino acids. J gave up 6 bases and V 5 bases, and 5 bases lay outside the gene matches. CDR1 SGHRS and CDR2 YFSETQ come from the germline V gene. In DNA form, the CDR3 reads TGCGCCAGCAGGTGGACAGGGGACGCCGGGGAGCTGTTTTTT. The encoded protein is CASRWTGDAGELFF.

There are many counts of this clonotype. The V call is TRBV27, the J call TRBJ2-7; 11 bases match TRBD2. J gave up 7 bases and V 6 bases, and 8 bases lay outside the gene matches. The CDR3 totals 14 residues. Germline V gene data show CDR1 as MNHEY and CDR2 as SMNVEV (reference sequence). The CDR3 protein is CASSLAGGPQEQYF. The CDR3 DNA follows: TGTGCCAGCAGCTTAGCGGGAGGGCCTCAAGAGCAGTACTTC.

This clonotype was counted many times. CDR3 sequence reads: CASSESPGSTQYF. DNA for the CDR3: TGCGCCAGCAGTGAGTCACCAGGCAGTACGCAGTATTTT. V and J are TRBV10-1 and TRBJ2-3, with D unresolved. The germline V gene encodes CDR1 WNHNN and CDR2 SYGVQD (reference sequence). The V gene lost 0 bases and the J gene lost 8 bases, with 9 bases spanning the gap. The CDR3 runs to 13 residues.

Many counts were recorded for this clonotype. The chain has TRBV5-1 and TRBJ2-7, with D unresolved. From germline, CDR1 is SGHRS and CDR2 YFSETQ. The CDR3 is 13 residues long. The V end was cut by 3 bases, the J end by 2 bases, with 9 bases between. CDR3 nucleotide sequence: TGCGCCAGCAGCTCGGAATCGGCCTACGAGCAGTACTTC. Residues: CASSSESAYEQYF.

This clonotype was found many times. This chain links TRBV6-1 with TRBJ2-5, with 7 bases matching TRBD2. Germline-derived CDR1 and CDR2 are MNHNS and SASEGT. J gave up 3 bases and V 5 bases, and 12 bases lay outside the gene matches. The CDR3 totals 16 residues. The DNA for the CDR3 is TGTGCCAGCAGTACCCGTACGGGACTACCCGAAGAGACCCAGTACTTC. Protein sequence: CASSTRTGLPEETQYF.

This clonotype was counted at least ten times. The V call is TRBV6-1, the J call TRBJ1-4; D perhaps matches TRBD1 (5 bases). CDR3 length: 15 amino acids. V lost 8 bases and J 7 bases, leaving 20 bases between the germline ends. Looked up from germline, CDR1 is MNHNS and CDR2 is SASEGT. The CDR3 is CASRSERGESEKLFF. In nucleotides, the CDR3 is TGTGCCAGCCGGTCTGAACGGGGGGAGAGTGAAAAACTGTTTTTT.

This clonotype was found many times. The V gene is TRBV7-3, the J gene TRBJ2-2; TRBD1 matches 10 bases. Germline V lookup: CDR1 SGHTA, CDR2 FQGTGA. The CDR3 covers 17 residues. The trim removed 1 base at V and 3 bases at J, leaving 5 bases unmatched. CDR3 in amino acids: CASSLIPGTGDTGELFF. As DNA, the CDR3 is TGTGCCAGCAGCTTAATACCCGGGACAGGGGACACCGGGGAGCTGTTTTTT.